This TCR beta chain was identified in a study of identical twins. This CDR3 contains 16 residues. V lost 3 bases and J 4 bases, leaving 17 bases between the germline ends. The germline CDR1 and CDR2 sequences are SGHRS and YFSETQ. In every case, the donor was a healthy Caucasian. This clonotype appeared many times. Its cognate antigen is unknown. The study's findings and limits: While abundant cord blood beta clonotypes carried fewer insertions, memory repertoires showed no such pattern.

TCRdb re-called the 5' RACE reads through MiXCR, storing one row per CDR3 protein. The sample has some 560,000 distinct CDR3 sequences, just under 10% seen once. This same sample was also taken into another study, of yellow fever vaccine responses in identical twins.

The material sequenced was PBMCs. The chain employs TRBV5-1 and TRBJ2-1; the D gene is possibly TRBD2 (7 bases). The clonotype was recovered from a woman aged 18-29 years in good health. CDR3: CASSSERGAKYNEQFF. The DNA of the CDR3 is TGCGCCAGCAGCTCAGAACGGGGGGCGAAATACAATGAGCAGTTCTTC. The variable domain in full, with the rest retrieved from reference TRBV5-1 and TRBJ2-1, is KAGVTQTPRYLIKTRGQQVTLSCSPISGHRSVSWYQQTPGQGLQFLFEYFSETQRNKGNFPGRFSGRQFSNSRSEMNVSTLELGDSALYLCASSSERGAKYNEQFFGPGTRLTVL.